The clone carrying this T cell receptor beta chain was seen ten or more times. Specified time point: sample taken at primary tumor resection. No cells were sorted before sequencing. The whole RNA sequenced was extracted from tumor, nontumor lung or frozen PBMC. This sample stems from a study of spatial heterogeneity in lung cancer. Losses at the gene ends were 4 bases for V and 1 base for J; bases not matched to a gene: 8. Germline V lookup: CDR1 LNHDA, CDR2 SQIVND (reference sequence). This CDR3 has 17 residues. Each CDR3 protein gets one entry after TCRdb re-called the 5' RACE reads with MiXCR. Here the sample spans approximately 40,000 distinct CDR3 sequences, approximately 7.2% being singletons.

The material was PBMCs, obtained at surgery. The receptor's source is a female donor with early-stage non-small cell lung cancer. The chain links TRBV19 to TRBJ1-5; 9 bases are a match to TRBD1. The DNA of the CDR3 is TGTGCCAGTAGTAGCCCCCCGGGACAGGGAAGCAATCAGCCCCAGCATTTT. It codes for CASSSPPGQGSNQPQHF. The complete variable domain, with remaining parts taken from reference TRBV19 and TRBJ1-5, reads DGGITQSPKYLFRKEGQNVTLSCEQNLNHDAMYWYRQDPGQGLRLIYYSQIVNDFQKGDIAEGYSVSREKKESFPLTVTSAQKNPTAFYLCASSSPPGQGSNQPQHFGDGTRLSIL.